This T cell receptor (beta chain) was observed in a study of neoadjuvant anti-PD-1 for oral cavity cancer. Across the whole study: Nivolumab at 3 mg/kg was mostly given biweekly, three to four doses, pre-surgery. Non-progressing patients received a fourth nivolumab dose near day 43, then surgery on days 50-56.

Germline CDR1 SGHDT, CDR2 YYEEEE. The CDR3 runs 13 residues. With 0 bases removed from V and 4 bases from J, the gap between germline ends came to 7 bases. Blood cells were analyzed directly, without culture or expansion. This clone was seen more than once but under ten times. Its antigen remains unknown. Study-wide findings and caveats: Non-responders to neoadjuvant nivolumab had significantly more clonal PBMC T cells than responders.

Method: immunoSEQ multiplex PCR; TCRdb's copy keeps in-frame clones and lacks some. Counted here are 11,000 to 15,000 clones, about 70% occurring once; the ten biggest clones make up less than 3%. This receptor was taken from a person aged 40 to 85 with oral cavity squamous cell carcinoma. This material consisted of PBMCs, taken before nivolumab (anti-PD-1) treatment. The chain combines TRBV5-6 with TRBJ1-2; D is unresolved. As DNA, the CDR3 is TGTGCCAGCAGCTTGGGACACTTCTATGGCTACACCTTC. Translating it yields CASSLGHFYGYTF.